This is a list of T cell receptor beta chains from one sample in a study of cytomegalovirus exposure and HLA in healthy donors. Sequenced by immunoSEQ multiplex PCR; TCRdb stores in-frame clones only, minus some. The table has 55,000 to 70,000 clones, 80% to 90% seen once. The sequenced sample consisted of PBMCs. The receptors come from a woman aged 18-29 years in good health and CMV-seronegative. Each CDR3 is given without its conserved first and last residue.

CDR3 protein: ATSRGIEGLQPQH
J gene: TRBJ1-5
V gene: TRBV15

CDR3 protein: ASSLLPPGQGNEQY
J gene: TRBJ2-7
V gene: TRBV4-1

CDR3 protein: ASSLASGIGNTEAF
J gene: TRBJ1-1
V gene: TRBV7-6

CDR3 protein: AWSVATGGGNTIY
J gene: TRBJ1-3
V gene: TRBV30

CDR3 protein: ASSPARALPGELF
J gene: TRBJ2-2
V gene: TRBV19

CDR3 protein: ASSLREGSYSPLH
J gene: TRBJ1-6
V gene: TRBV7-6

CDR3 protein: ASSLGAGAAEQY
J gene: TRBJ2-7
V gene: TRBV11-3

CDR3 protein: VRSYRDRRNTGELF
J gene: TRBJ2-2
V gene: TRBV7-5

CDR3 protein: ASSPGQGNPGELF
J gene: TRBJ2-2
V gene: TRBV7-2

CDR3 protein: ASSPTGGPYNEQF
J gene: TRBJ2-1
V gene: TRBV6-5

CDR3 protein: ASPRGGDYSNQPQH
J gene: TRBJ1-5
V gene: TRBV25-1

CDR3 protein: ASSLIGTNNSPLH
J gene: TRBJ1-6
V gene: TRBV5-1

CDR3 protein: ASGPPGTSGGAGGNEQF
J gene: TRBJ2-1
V gene: TRBV12-5

CDR3 protein: ASSDYGDTQY
J gene: TRBJ2-3
V gene: TRBV10-2

CDR3 protein: ASSPQVAGGDFREQY
J gene: TRBJ2-7
V gene: TRBV4-3

CDR3 protein: ASSRPVLNNSPLH
J gene: TRBJ1-6
V gene: TRBV6-4

CDR3 protein: ATSRPYGQGLGQPQH
J gene: TRBJ1-5
V gene: TRBV15

CDR3 protein: ASSPWLAGDSTDTQY
J gene: TRBJ2-3
V gene: TRBV27

CDR3 protein: ASSRSGFRGSNQPQH
J gene: TRBJ1-5
V gene: TRBV21-1

CDR3 protein: ASSEQIHYGYT
J gene: TRBJ1-2
V gene: TRBV5-1

CDR3 protein: ASSAGRGKREDYNEQF
J gene: TRBJ2-1
V gene: TRBV4-1

CDR3 protein: ASSFLASGYQETQY
J gene: TRBJ2-5
V gene: TRBV5-6

CDR3 protein: ASRATGGYYGYT
J gene: TRBJ1-2
V gene: TRBV9

CDR3 protein: ASSQRAGGRNEQY
J gene: TRBJ2-7
V gene: TRBV14

CDR3 protein: SVGLALTYEQY
J gene: TRBJ2-7
V gene: TRBV29-1

CDR3 protein: AWSIGGDAGELF
J gene: TRBJ2-2
V gene: TRBV30

CDR3 protein: ASSILRGRGTDTQY
J gene: TRBJ2-3
V gene: TRBV19

CDR3 protein: ATRRSRETGNTIY
J gene: TRBJ1-3
V gene: TRBV10-3

CDR3 protein: ASSSFRRNQPQH
J gene: TRBJ1-5
V gene: TRBV28

CDR3 protein: ASLERTANYGYT
J gene: TRBJ1-2
V gene: TRBV13

CDR3 protein: ASRVTGQGAYEQY
J gene: TRBJ2-7
V gene: TRBV27

CDR3 protein: ASSPPSRNEQF
J gene: TRBJ2-1
V gene: TRBV18

CDR3 protein: ASSTLAGGGEQY
J gene: TRBJ2-7
V gene: TRBV9

CDR3 protein: ASSSGRGYEQY
J gene: TRBJ2-7
V gene: TRBV7-6

CDR3 protein: ASSRTGAADSAQY
J gene: TRBJ2-5
V gene: TRBV7-3

CDR3 protein: ASRGTSGTNEQY
J gene: TRBJ2-7
V gene: TRBV6-5

CDR3 protein: ASSLSGETQY
J gene: TRBJ2-5
V gene: TRBV5-1

CDR3 protein: ASSLQLNTEAF
J gene: TRBJ1-1
V gene: TRBV5-1

CDR3 protein: ASSQGGLGNEKLF
J gene: TRBJ1-4
V gene: TRBV4-2

CDR3 protein: ASSFQGQPQH
J gene: TRBJ1-5
V gene: TRBV27

CDR3 protein: ASSTTRTGYSDEQY
J gene: TRBJ2-7
V gene: TRBV5-1

CDR3 protein: ASSPMRRDQETQY
J gene: TRBJ2-5
V gene: TRBV4-3

CDR3 protein: ASSPATHPGDTQY
J gene: TRBJ2-3
V gene: TRBV6-1

CDR3 protein: ASTLRDSYYNEQF
J gene: TRBJ2-1
V gene: TRBV6-1

CDR3 protein: ASSLTGTPSYEQY
J gene: TRBJ2-7
V gene: TRBV28

CDR3 protein: ASSLQGASGNTIY
J gene: TRBJ1-3
V gene: TRBV9

CDR3 protein: ASGLRRITEAF
J gene: TRBJ1-1
V gene: TRBV28

CDR3 protein: ASSEGQGAFGYT
J gene: TRBJ1-2
V gene: TRBV27

CDR3 protein: AWTTGRYEQY
J gene: TRBJ2-7
V gene: TRBV30

CDR3 protein: ASSEATSGGALIETQY
J gene: TRBJ2-5
V gene: TRBV9